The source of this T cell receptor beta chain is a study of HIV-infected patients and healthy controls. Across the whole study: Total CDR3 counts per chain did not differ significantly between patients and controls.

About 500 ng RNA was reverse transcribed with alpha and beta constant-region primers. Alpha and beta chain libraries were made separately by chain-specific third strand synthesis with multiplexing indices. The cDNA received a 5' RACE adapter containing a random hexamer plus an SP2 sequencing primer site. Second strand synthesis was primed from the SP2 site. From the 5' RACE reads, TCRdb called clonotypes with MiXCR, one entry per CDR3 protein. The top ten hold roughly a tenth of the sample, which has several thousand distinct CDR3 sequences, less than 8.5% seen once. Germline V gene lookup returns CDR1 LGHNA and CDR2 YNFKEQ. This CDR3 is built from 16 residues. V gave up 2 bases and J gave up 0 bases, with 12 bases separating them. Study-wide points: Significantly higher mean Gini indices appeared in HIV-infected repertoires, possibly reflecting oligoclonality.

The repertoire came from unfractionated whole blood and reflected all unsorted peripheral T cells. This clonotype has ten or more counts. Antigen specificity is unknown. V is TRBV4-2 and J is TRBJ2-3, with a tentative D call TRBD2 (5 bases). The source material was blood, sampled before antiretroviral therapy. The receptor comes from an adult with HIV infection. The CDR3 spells CASSQREAASTDTQYF. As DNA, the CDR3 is TGTGCCAGCAGCCAAAGGGAAGCGGCAAGCACAGATACGCAGTATTTT.